Below are 27 T cell receptor beta chains sequenced from a single sample in a study of identical twins. TCRdb re-analysed the 5' RACE reads in MiXCR, keeping a single row per CDR3 protein. Of about 220,000 distinct CDR3 sequences in the sample, under 10% were seen once. This same sample was also taken into another study, of yellow fever vaccine responses in identical twins.

Sample: memory (CD45RO+) T cells sorted from blood. Receptors originate from a woman aged 18-29 years in good health.

This clonotype has ten or more counts. The chain is built from TRBV29-1 and TRBJ2-3; no definite D call. Trimming cost V 3 bases and J 5 bases, with 9 bases left between them. This CDR3 has 12 residues. Per germline, CDR1 SQVTM and CDR2 ANQGSEA. The CDR3 region is CSVDAGLDTQYF. The DNA of the CDR3 is TGCAGCGTTGATGCCGGCCTAGATACGCAGTATTTT.

This clonotype was detected many times. V usage is TRBV28 and J usage is TRBJ2-4, with 13 nucleotides matching TRBD2. Germline CDR1 reads MDHEN; CDR2 reads SYDVKM. With 5 bases clipped from V and 7 bases from J, the junction kept 5 bases outside the gene matches. This CDR3 has 15 amino acids. The CDR3 region is CASSGGLAGLNIQYF. The CDR3 nucleotides are TGTGCCAGCAGTGGGGGACTAGCGGGGTTGAACATTCAGTACTTC. The entire variable domain, with the rest obtained from reference TRBV28 and TRBJ2-4, is as follows: DVKVTQSSRYLVKRTGEKVFLECVQDMDHENMFWYRQDPGLGLRLIYFSYDVKMKEKGDIPEGYSVSREKKERFSLILESASTNQTSMYLCASSGGLAGLNIQYFGAGTRLSVL.

This clonotype was seen many times. The chain recombines TRBV29-1 with TRBJ1-3; 10 positions agree with TRBD1. V lost 6 bases and J lost 0; bases outside the gene matches: 8. From germline, CDR1 is SQVTM and CDR2 ANQGSEA. The CDR3 totals 16 residues. The CDR3 is CSVGQGTLTSGNTIYF. DNA for the CDR3: TGCAGCGTGGGACAGGGGACCTTGACCTCTGGAAACACCATATATTTT. Drawing the rest from reference TRBV29-1 and TRBJ1-3, the complete variable domain is SAVISQKPSRDICQRGTSLTIQCQVDSQVTMMFWYRQQPGQSLTLIATANQGSEATYESGFVIDKFPISRPNLTFSTLTVSNMSPEDSSIYLCSVGQGTLTSGNTIYFGEGSWLTVV.

This clonotype has a handful of counts. The chain recombines TRBV5-1 with TRBJ2-2, with D unresolved. The CDR3 has 11 amino acids. CDR1 SGHRS and CDR2 YFSETQ come from the germline V gene. V was cut by 5 bases and J by 3 bases, with 2 bases left in between. In DNA, the CDR3 is TGCGCCAGCAGACACACCGGGGAGCTGTTTTTT. Its protein product is CASRHTGELFF.

This clonotype was seen ten or more times. V usage is TRBV15 and J usage is TRBJ2-7, with D maybe TRBD1 (5 bases). V lost 0 bases and J lost 6, with 12 bases in between. This CDR3 is built from 14 residues. Germline values: CDR1 LNHNV, CDR2 YYDKDF (reference sequence). This CDR3 reads CATSRDRRVPEQYF. The CDR3 region has the DNA TGTGCCACCAGCAGAGATCGCAGGGTCCCCGAGCAGTACTTC. Full variable domain (rest looked up from reference TRBV15 and TRBJ2-7): DAMVIQNPRYQVTQFGKPVTLSCSQTLNHNVMYWYQQKSSQAPKLLFHYYDKDFNNEADTPDNFQSRRPNTSFCFLDIRSPGLGDTAMYLCATSRDRRVPEQYFGPGTRLTVT.

This clonotype has just a few counts. V gene TRBV20-1 combines with J gene TRBJ2-3; D not certain. The CDR3 has 11 amino acids. The germline V gene encodes CDR1 DFQATT and CDR2 SNEGSKA (reference sequence). The germline V and J ends were trimmed by 6 bases and 2 bases, with 6 bases remaining between them. For the CDR3, the DNA is TGCAGTGCCGCCTACACAGATACGCAGTATTTT. This translates into CSAAYTDTQYF.

This clonotype has a handful of counts. The chain links TRBV15 to TRBJ2-5, with D perhaps matching TRBD1 or TRBD2 (5 bases each). Germline V gene sequence: CDR1 LNHNV, CDR2 YYDKDF (reference sequence). This CDR3 spans 14 amino acids. The V end lost 2 bases, the J end lost 2 bases, and 9 bases lay between the germline ends. CDR3 sequence: CATSRRGSQETQYF. CDR3 DNA: TGTGCCACCAGCAGACGGGGCTCACAAGAGACCCAGTACTTC. Complete variable domain (other parts from reference TRBV15 and TRBJ2-5): DAMVIQNPRYQVTQFGKPVTLSCSQTLNHNVMYWYQQKSSQAPKLLFHYYDKDFNNEADTPDNFQSRRPNTSFCFLDIRSPGLGDTAMYLCATSRRGSQETQYFGPGTRLLVL.

This clonotype turned up a few times. This chain links TRBV6-5 with TRBJ2-1; 11 bases fit TRBD1. Per germline, CDR1 MNHEY and CDR2 SVGAGI. This CDR3 region has 15 residues. The junction had 6 bases not matched to a gene; V was cut back by 2 bases and J by 9 bases. CDR3 sequence: CASSYRRGQGVEQFF. The CDR3 DNA reads TGTGCCAGCAGTTACCGGAGGGGACAGGGGGTTGAGCAGTTCTTC.

V and J are TRBV7-9 and TRBJ2-7; 9 bases map to TRBD1. The V and J ends lost 4 bases and 5 bases, in that order; junction bases with no gene match: 12. The CDR3 is made up of 16 amino acids. In germline, CDR1 is SEHNR, CDR2 FQNEAQ (reference sequence). CDR3 coding DNA: TGTGCCAGCAGCTCCCGAAACGGACAGGGGATTAACGAGCAGTACTTC. Its translation: CASSSRNGQGINEQYF.

This chain connects TRBV5-1 to TRBJ2-1; a weak D match, TRBD2 (5 bases). CDR1 and CDR2 (germline): SGHRS, YFSETQ. The CDR3 contains 15 residues. V lost 9 bases and J 7 bases, leaving 23 bases between the germline ends. The CDR3 spells CATSARDPPWNEQFF. The CDR3 bases are TGCGCCACCAGTGCCCGGGATCCCCCGTGGAATGAGCAGTTCTTC.

The sample holds many counts of this clonotype. The genes are TRBV20-1 and TRBJ1-5; 7 nucleotides agree with TRBD1. CDR1 is DFQATT and CDR2 is SNEGSKA in the germline V gene (reference sequence). The CDR3 loop spans 15 amino acids. Losses at the gene ends were 7 bases for V and 1 base for J; bases not matched to a gene: 10. CDR3 sequence reads: CSVGDRDPSNQPQHF. The DNA of the CDR3 is TGCAGTGTCGGAGACAGGGATCCCAGCAATCAGCCCCAGCATTTT.

The chain uses TRBV11-1 and TRBJ2-1; unclear D gene. The ends were cut back, 5 bases at V and 8 bases at J, with 10 bases in the middle. This CDR3 is built from 12 residues. Germline V gives CDR1 SGHAT, CDR2 FQDESV (reference sequence). DNA of the CDR3: TGTGCCAGCAGCCTGGACGCCCATGAGCAGTTCTTC. Its protein product is CASSLDAHEQFF. The full variable domain, its missing parts supplied by reference TRBV11-1 and TRBJ2-1, is EAEVAQSPRYKITEKSQAVAFWCDPISGHATLYWYRQILGQGPELLVQFQDESVVDDSQLPKDRFSAERLKGVDSTLKIQPAELGDSAMYLCASSLDAHEQFFGPGTRLTVL.

This chain uses TRBV7-2 with TRBJ1-3, with a tentative D call TRBD1 (5 bases). V was trimmed by 5 bases and J by 0 bases, leaving 14 bases between them. The germline gives CDR1 SGHTA, CDR2 FQGNSA. This CDR3 contains 16 residues. The CDR3 protein is CASSLGDPGSGNTIYF. The CDR3 coding sequence is TGTGCCAGCAGCCTAGGGGACCCTGGCTCTGGAAACACCATATATTTT. Full variable domain (rest looked up from reference TRBV7-2 and TRBJ1-3): GAGVSQSPSNKVTEKGKDVELRCDPISGHTALYWYRQSLGQGLEFLIYFQGNSAPDKSGLPSDRFSAERTGGSVSTLTIQRTQQEDSAVYLCASSLGDPGSGNTIYFGEGSWLTVV.

This clonotype was detected many times. This chain links TRBV6-2 or TRBV6-3 with TRBJ2-2; 7 bases line up with TRBD2. CDR3 length: 17 residues. Germline CDR1 MNHEY, CDR2 SVGEGT. J was trimmed by 4 bases and V by 3 bases; bases with no gene match: 11. CDR3 loop: CASSYSGPAGRTGELFF. For the CDR3, the DNA is TGTGCCAGCAGTTATTCGGGGCCAGCGGGACGCACCGGGGAGCTGTTTTTT.

This clonotype appeared a few times. The chain couples TRBV7-9 to TRBJ2-7; D call uncertain. Germline CDR1 and CDR2: SEHNR and FQNEAQ (reference sequence). Trimming left V 3 bases short and J 4 bases short, with 13 bases between. The CDR3 runs to 14 residues. The CDR3: CASSFKGVGYEQYF. In DNA form, the CDR3 reads TGTGCCAGCAGCTTCAAGGGCGTAGGTTACGAGCAGTACTTC.

This clonotype was seen many times. V and J are TRBV12-3 or TRBV12-4 and TRBJ1-1; D not resolved. The CDR3 contains 14 residues. The V end was cut by 3 bases, the J end by 1 base, with 9 bases between. The CDR3 region has the DNA TGTGCCAGCAGTTTCACGGGTTCGAACACTGAAGCTTTCTTT. This gives the protein CASSFTGSNTEAFF.

This clonotype came up many times. The genes are TRBV21-1 and TRBJ2-3. TRBV21-1 is listed as a pseudogene. CDR3 length: 14 amino acids. Here the CDR3 reads CASPLTMVPDTQYF. Written as DNA, the CDR3 is TGTGCCAGCCCACTTACTATGGTACCAGATACGCAGTATTTT.

A few counts support this clonotype. V is TRBV19 and J is TRBJ1-1; the D is unclear. The length of the CDR3 is 14 residues. Trimming removed 5 bases from V and 2 bases from J, with 12 bases in between. CDR1 and CDR2 from the germline V gene are LNHDA and SQIVND (reference sequence). CDR3 amino acids: CASSVSRGNTEAFF. The CDR3 bases are TGTGCCAGTAGTGTTTCCCGTGGAAACACTGAAGCTTTCTTT.

At least ten counts were recorded for this clonotype. The chain combines TRBV6-2 or TRBV6-3 with TRBJ2-7; no definite D call. The CDR3 is 14 amino acids. V dropped 4 bases and J dropped 0 bases, with 10 bases sitting between them. Germline values: CDR1 MNHEY, CDR2 SVGEGT. As DNA, the CDR3 is TGTGCCAGCAGTTTAAGTATTGGCTCCTACGAGCAGTACTTC. This translates into CASSLSIGSYEQYF.

This clonotype was observed at least ten times. The V and J genes are TRBV7-9 and TRBJ2-6; D uncertain. V shed 2 bases and J shed 2 bases, with 7 bases lying between them. This CDR3 has 15 amino acids. Per germline, CDR1 SEHNR and CDR2 FQNEAQ (reference sequence). CDR3 sequence (DNA): TGTGCCAGCAGCTTACAGCTTGCTGGGGCCAACGTCCTGACTTTC. Its protein is CASSLQLAGANVLTF.

This clonotype was detected ten times or more. This chain links TRBV27 with TRBJ2-7, with a tentative D call TRBD2 (5 bases). The CDR3 spans 15 residues. The germline V gene has CDR1 MNHEY and CDR2 SMNVEV (reference sequence). V was pared by 2 bases and J by 0 bases, with 11 bases between. CDR3 amino acids: CASSLTAVGSYEQYF. Written as DNA, the CDR3 is TGTGCCAGCAGTTTAACAGCGGTAGGCTCCTACGAGCAGTACTTC.

The chain employs TRBV11-2 and TRBJ2-5; D perhaps matches TRBD1 (5 bases). Germline V lookup: CDR1 SGHAT, CDR2 FQNNGV. The CDR3 runs to 15 residues. V lost 0 bases, J lost 1 base, and 9 bases lay in between. The CDR3: CASSLDGAAQETQYF. CDR3 nucleotides: TGTGCCAGCAGCTTAGATGGGGCAGCCCAAGAGACCCAGTACTTC.

There are many counts of this clonotype. The chain uses TRBV14 and TRBJ2-7; the match to TRBD2 covers 11 bases. CDR1 is SGHDN and CDR2 is FVKESK in the germline V gene. The CDR3 is 19 residues long. V gave up 1 base and J gave up 0 bases; unmatched junction bases: 11. Here the CDR3 reads CASSQVRSGTSGVSYEQYF. The CDR3, as DNA: TGTGCCAGCAGCCAAGTAAGGTCAGGGACTAGCGGCGTCTCCTACGAGCAGTACTTC.

This clonotype came up many times. The gene calls are TRBV7-2 and TRBJ1-6, with D uncertain. Looked up from germline, CDR1 is SGHTA and CDR2 is FQGNSA. This CDR3 is built from 14 residues. Trimming removed 4 bases from V and 7 bases from J, with 11 bases in between. CDR3 sequence: CASSSRRDNSPLHF. The CDR3 coding sequence is TGTGCCAGCAGCTCCCGCCGAGACAATTCACCCCTCCACTTT.

This clonotype was picked up many times. This chain joins TRBV15 and TRBJ1-2; tentative D call: TRBD1 (6 bases). CDR3 length equals 13 residues. Germline V gene sequence: CDR1 LNHNV, CDR2 YYDKDF (reference sequence). Trimming took off 5 bases at V and 2 bases at J, with 9 bases between the two ends. The CDR3 sequence is CATSVQGNYGYTF. CDR3 DNA: TGTGCCACCAGCGTACAGGGAAACTATGGCTACACCTTC.

CDR3 sequence: CSARDPRRGDYEQYF. The CDR3 DNA sequence: TGCAGTGCTAGAGATCCAAGGCGGGGGGACTACGAGCAGTACTTC. The chain joins TRBV20-1 to TRBJ2-7, with TRBD2 matching 8 bases. CDR3 size: 15 residues. CDR1 and CDR2 (germline): DFQATT, SNEGSKA (reference sequence). Trimming at V came to 0 bases and at J to 3 bases, leaving 7 bases not matched to a gene.

In this sample, this clonotype turned up a few times. This chain joins TRBV3-1 and TRBJ1-1, with 7 bases that match TRBD1. CDR3 length equals 14 residues. Unmatched junction bases numbered 4, after V lost 0 bases and J lost 6 bases. From germline, CDR1 is LGHDT and CDR2 YNNKEL (reference sequence). In DNA form, the CDR3 reads TGTGCCAGCAGCCAAGAGAGTGGGACAGCTGAAGCTTTCTTT. Its translation: CASSQESGTAEAFF.